The next 26 T cell receptor beta chains were all read from a single sample in a study of cytomegalovirus exposure and HLA in healthy donors. Method: immunoSEQ multiplex PCR; TCRdb's copy keeps in-frame clones and lacks some. Of fewer than 250,000 clones listed, roughly 84% were seen once; the top ten hold more than 1.5%. Sequencing was done on a sample of PBMCs. The receptor source for this set is a woman aged 18-30 years in good health and CMV-seropositive.

This clone was observed a handful of times. CDR3 in amino acids: CASEDSSYGYTF. The DNA for the CDR3 is TGTGCCAGCGAGGACAGCTCCTATGGCTACACCTTC. This chain joins TRBV28 and TRBJ1-2; the D gene is possibly TRBD1 (6 bases). The CDR3 runs 12 residues. V shed 8 bases and J shed 4 bases, with 11 bases lying between them. Germline V CDR1 and CDR2: MDHEN, SYDVKM.

The sample holds a few counts of this clone. V usage is TRBV4-1 and J usage is TRBJ2-7, with 7 positions matching TRBD1. The V segment lost 0 bases and the J segment 9 bases; nucleotides outside the gene matches: 2. The CDR3 is 12 residues long. Germline lookup yields CDR1 MGHRA and CDR2 YSYEKL. CDR3 amino acids: CASSQEQGRQYF. Written as DNA, the CDR3 is TGCGCCAGCAGCCAAGAACAGGGGAGGCAGTACTTC.

Remarks on this clone: The identical CDR3 is also encoded by other nucleotide sequences in the sample. V and J are TRBV28 and TRBJ1-2; no clear D. This CDR3 spans 12 amino acids. In germline, CDR1 is MDHEN, CDR2 SYDVKM. V dropped 2 bases and J dropped 4 bases, with 5 bases sitting between them. The DNA for the CDR3 is TGTGCCAGCAGTTTACGCAGCTATGGCTACACCTTC. Its protein is CASSLRSYGYTF.

The gene calls are TRBV5-5 and TRBJ1-1; weak D call: TRBD1 (5 bases). Trimming removed 1 base at V and 2 bases at J, with 12 bases between. CDR3 length: 15 amino acids. CDR1 is SGHKS and CDR2 is YYEKEE in the germline V gene (reference sequence). CDR3 sequence (DNA): TGTGCCAGCAGCTTGATGGGACTCCTCAACACTGAAGCTTTCTTT. Translation gives CASSLMGLLNTEAFF.

The genes are TRBV7-9 and TRBJ1-4; D not resolved. CDR3 length: 15 residues. The germline V and J ends were trimmed by 5 bases and 5 bases, with 15 bases remaining between them. CDR1 is SEHNR, CDR2 FQNEAQ, per germline (reference sequence). CDR3 amino acids: CASSPRQTINEKLFF. The DNA for the CDR3 is TGTGCCAGCAGCCCCAGGCAGACCATCAATGAAAAACTGTTTTTT.

The V call is TRBV6-5, the J call TRBJ1-1, with D tentatively TRBD1 (6 bases). This CDR3 is built from 14 residues. Deletions cut 9 bases from V and 0 bases from J, with 14 bases between. Germline V gene data show CDR1 as MNHEY and CDR2 as SVGAGI. DNA for the CDR3: TGTGCCAGTCGACAGGACCTTATGAACACTGAAGCTTTCTTT. It encodes CASRQDLMNTEAFF.

The rearrangement links TRBV11-1 to TRBJ2-1, with 7 positions matching TRBD1. Germline CDR1 and CDR2: SGHAT and FQDESV (reference sequence). The CDR3 runs to 12 residues. Unmatched junction bases numbered 6, after V lost 7 bases and J lost 9 bases. The CDR3 loop is CASNDRVSEQFF. CDR3 DNA: TGTGCCAGCAACGACAGGGTGAGTGAGCAGTTCTTC.

The chain is built from TRBV6-4 and TRBJ2-1; possible D gene TRBD2, 6 bases. The CDR3 length is 15 residues. V was trimmed by 5 bases and J by 2 bases, leaving 13 bases between them. Germline V CDR1 and CDR2: MRHNA, SNTAGT. The CDR3 DNA sequence: TGTGCCAGCAGTTCTAGCGTCCAAGCCTACAATGAGCAGTTCTTC. Translation: CASSSSVQAYNEQFF.

The gene calls are TRBV4-1 and TRBJ2-1; TRBD1 matches 9 bases. V shed 6 bases and J 8 bases; nucleotides not matched to a gene: 11. Looked up from germline, CDR1 is MGHRA and CDR2 is YSYEKL. The CDR3 length is 15 residues. Written as DNA, the CDR3 is TGCGCCAGCAGGCGGACAGGGGAAAGTGGCGATGAGCAGTTCTTC. Amino acids: CASRRTGESGDEQFF.

The chain has TRBV2 and TRBJ2-2; D gene unclear. CDR3 length: 11 residues. Germline assignment: CDR1 SNHLY and CDR2 FYNNEI. Trimming removed 6 bases from V and 8 bases from J, with 7 bases in between. In DNA, the CDR3 is TGTGCCAGCAGCCCCTTTGGGGAGCTGTTTTTT. Protein sequence: CASSPFGELFF.

This clone was counted once. This chain joins TRBV27 and TRBJ1-2; 9 bases map to TRBD1. V was clipped by 5 bases and J by 8 bases; unmatched bases: 9. This CDR3 is built from 14 residues. Per the germline V gene, CDR1 is MNHEY and CDR2 is SMNVEV (reference sequence). CDR3 nucleotides: TGTGCCAGCAGTGTTTCCGGGACAGGGATCGGCTACACCTTC. It yields the protein CASSVSGTGIGYTF.

The CDR3 DNA sequence: TGTGCCAGCAGCTCAGGGGAAGGGGCTGAGACCCAGTACTTC. It encodes CASSSGEGAETQYF. The genes are TRBV9 and TRBJ2-5; possible D gene TRBD1, 6 bases. This CDR3 has 14 amino acids. The V end was cut by 4 bases, the J end by 5 bases, with 15 bases between. Germline CDR1 and CDR2: SGDLS and YYNGEE.

The chain recombines TRBV5-5 with TRBJ2-7; 7 bases agree with TRBD1. In germline, CDR1 is SGHKS, CDR2 YYEKEE (reference sequence). The trim removed 4 bases at V and 3 bases at J, leaving 7 bases unmatched. The CDR3 runs to 14 residues. The CDR3 is CASSLETGFYEQYF. The CDR3 nucleotides are TGTGCCAGCAGCCTGGAGACAGGGTTCTACGAGCAGTACTTC.

The V call is TRBV7-8, the J call TRBJ1-2; D may be TRBD1 (5 bases). V gave up 0 bases and J gave up 2 bases, with 10 bases separating them. CDR1 and CDR2 (germline): SGHVS, FQNEAQ. There are 15 residues in the CDR3. In nucleotides, the CDR3 is TGTGCCAGCAGCTTAGCGCGCGGGACGAACTATGGCTACACCTTC. Translating gives CASSLARGTNYGYTF.

This clone has a single count. J is TRBJ2-7 and V is TRBV5-1, with a possible D match to TRBD2 (6 bases). V dropped 4 bases and J dropped 0 bases, with 14 bases sitting between them. Germline values: CDR1 SGHRS, CDR2 YFSETQ. There are 15 residues in the CDR3. The CDR3 here is CASSEGGAPSYEQYF. The CDR3 DNA reads TGCGCCAGCAGCGAGGGAGGCGCCCCCTCCTACGAGCAGTACTTC.

V usage is TRBV28 and J usage is TRBJ1-2, with 8 bases that match TRBD1. From germline, CDR1 is MDHEN and CDR2 SYDVKM. The ends lost 2 bases at V and 7 bases at J; junction bases unmatched: 12. The CDR3 runs to 16 residues. CDR3 sequence: CASSLPPRTGNSGYTF. CDR3 in DNA: TGTGCCAGCAGTTTACCCCCTCGGACAGGGAATAGTGGCTACACCTTC.

This CDR3 is CASSLAGEGTDTQYF. CDR3 in DNA: TGCGCCAGCAGCTTGGCGGGAGAGGGGACAGATACGCAGTATTTT. V gene TRBV5-1 combines with J gene TRBJ2-3; TRBD2 is a possible D gene (6 bases). Germline-derived CDR1 and CDR2 are SGHRS and YFSETQ. The CDR3 totals 15 residues. V lost 0 bases to trimming and J lost 3 bases, with 11 bases between them. Full variable domain (outside the CDR3, taken from reference TRBV5-1 and TRBJ2-3): KAGVTQTPRYLIKTRGQQVTLSCSPISGHRSVSWYQQTPGQGLQFLFEYFSETQRNKGNFPGRFSGRQFSNSRSEMNVSTLELGDSALYLCASSLAGEGTDTQYFGPGTRLTVL.

This chain uses TRBV5-4 with TRBJ2-3; 7 nucleotides align to TRBD2. J gave up 4 bases and V 0 bases, and 8 bases lay outside the gene matches. In germline, CDR1 is SGHNT, CDR2 YYREEE (reference sequence). CDR3 length: 16 amino acids. The CDR3 region is CASSLAVGGVSDTQYF. Written as DNA, the CDR3 is TGTGCCAGCAGCTTGGCGGTGGGGGGGGTGTCAGATACGCAGTATTTT. The whole variable domain, filled in from reference TRBV5-4 and TRBJ2-3, reads ETGVTQSPTHLIKTRGQQVTLRCSSQSGHNTVSWYQQALGQGPQFIFQYYREEENGRGNFPPRFSGLQFPNYSSELNVNALELDDSALYLCASSLAVGGVSDTQYFGPGTRLTVL.

This chain links TRBV30 with TRBJ2-5; 7 bases agree with TRBD1. From germline, CDR1 is GTSNPN and CDR2 SVGIG (reference sequence). The CDR3 runs 13 residues. The V and J ends lost 4 bases and 5 bases, in that order; junction bases with no gene match: 7. The CDR3: CAWTTGLMETQYF. CDR3 sequence (DNA): TGTGCCTGGACGACAGGGTTGATGGAGACCCAGTACTTC.

This clone is a singleton in its sample. This rearrangement joins TRBV27 to TRBJ2-7; 11 nucleotides agree with TRBD2. With V trimmed by 4 bases and J by 6 bases, 5 bases remained unmatched. Germline CDR1 and CDR2: MNHEY and SMNVEV (reference sequence). The CDR3 has 14 residues. The chain's CDR3 is CASSSLAGVLEQYF. In DNA form, the CDR3 reads TGTGCCAGCAGTTCACTAGCGGGAGTTCTCGAGCAGTACTTC.

The V call is TRBV4-1, the J call TRBJ2-3, with TRBD1 matching 7 bases. CDR3 length equals 16 residues. Germline assignment: CDR1 MGHRA and CDR2 YSYEKL. V shed 3 bases and J 1 base; nucleotides not matched to a gene: 7. In DNA form, the CDR3 reads TGCGCCAGCAGCCATCCTCCGGGACAGCGCACAGATACGCAGTATTTT. Residues: CASSHPPGQRTDTQYF.

The chain is built from TRBV5-6 and TRBJ2-5; 7 positions agree with TRBD2. The CDR3 loop spans 15 amino acids. V lost 0 bases and J lost 5; bases outside the gene matches: 7. Germline lookup yields CDR1 SGHDT and CDR2 YYEEEE. The DNA of the CDR3 is TGTGCCAGCAGCTTGGCCGACGGGGGGACGGAGACCCAGTACTTC. Its translation: CASSLADGGTETQYF.

This clone was picked up one time. V and J are TRBV1 and TRBJ2-4; TRBD1 was called by the table and not checked on the DNA. TRBV1 is reported as a pseudogene. The CDR3 is made up of 17 amino acids. The CDR3 sequence: CTSSQGAGWVAKNIQYF. CDR3 DNA sequence: TGCACCAGCAGCCAAGGGGCAGGTTGGGTAGCCAAAAACATTCAGTACTTC.

This clone has just one count. V gene TRBV4-1 combines with J gene TRBJ2-2, with 8 bases fitting TRBD2. CDR1 and CDR2 from the germline V gene are MGHRA and YSYEKL. With V trimmed by 1 base and J by 6 bases, 7 bases remained unmatched. The CDR3 is 16 residues long. This CDR3 is CASSQGNSGTSGELFF. CDR3 bases: TGCGCCAGCAGCCAAGGAAATAGCGGGACTTCCGGGGAGCTGTTTTTT.

The CDR3 reads CATSRGFRTSVYNEQFF. For the CDR3, the DNA is TGTGCCACCAGCAGAGGGTTTAGGACTAGCGTCTACAATGAGCAGTTCTTC. V usage is TRBV15 and J usage is TRBJ2-1; TRBD2 matches 9 bases. Trimming cost V 1 base and J 3 bases; bases outside gene matches: 7. Per germline, CDR1 LNHNV and CDR2 YYDKDF (reference sequence). The CDR3 extends over 17 amino acids.

The rearrangement joins TRBV30 to TRBJ1-5; D is ambiguous. The germline gives CDR1 GTSNPN, CDR2 SVGIG (reference sequence). The CDR3 covers 12 residues. Trimming took 1 base from V and 5 from J, leaving 6 bases between them. CDR3 nucleotides: TGTGCCTGGAGTGACTTCGATCAGCCCCAGCATTTT. Translation gives CAWSDFDQPQHF.